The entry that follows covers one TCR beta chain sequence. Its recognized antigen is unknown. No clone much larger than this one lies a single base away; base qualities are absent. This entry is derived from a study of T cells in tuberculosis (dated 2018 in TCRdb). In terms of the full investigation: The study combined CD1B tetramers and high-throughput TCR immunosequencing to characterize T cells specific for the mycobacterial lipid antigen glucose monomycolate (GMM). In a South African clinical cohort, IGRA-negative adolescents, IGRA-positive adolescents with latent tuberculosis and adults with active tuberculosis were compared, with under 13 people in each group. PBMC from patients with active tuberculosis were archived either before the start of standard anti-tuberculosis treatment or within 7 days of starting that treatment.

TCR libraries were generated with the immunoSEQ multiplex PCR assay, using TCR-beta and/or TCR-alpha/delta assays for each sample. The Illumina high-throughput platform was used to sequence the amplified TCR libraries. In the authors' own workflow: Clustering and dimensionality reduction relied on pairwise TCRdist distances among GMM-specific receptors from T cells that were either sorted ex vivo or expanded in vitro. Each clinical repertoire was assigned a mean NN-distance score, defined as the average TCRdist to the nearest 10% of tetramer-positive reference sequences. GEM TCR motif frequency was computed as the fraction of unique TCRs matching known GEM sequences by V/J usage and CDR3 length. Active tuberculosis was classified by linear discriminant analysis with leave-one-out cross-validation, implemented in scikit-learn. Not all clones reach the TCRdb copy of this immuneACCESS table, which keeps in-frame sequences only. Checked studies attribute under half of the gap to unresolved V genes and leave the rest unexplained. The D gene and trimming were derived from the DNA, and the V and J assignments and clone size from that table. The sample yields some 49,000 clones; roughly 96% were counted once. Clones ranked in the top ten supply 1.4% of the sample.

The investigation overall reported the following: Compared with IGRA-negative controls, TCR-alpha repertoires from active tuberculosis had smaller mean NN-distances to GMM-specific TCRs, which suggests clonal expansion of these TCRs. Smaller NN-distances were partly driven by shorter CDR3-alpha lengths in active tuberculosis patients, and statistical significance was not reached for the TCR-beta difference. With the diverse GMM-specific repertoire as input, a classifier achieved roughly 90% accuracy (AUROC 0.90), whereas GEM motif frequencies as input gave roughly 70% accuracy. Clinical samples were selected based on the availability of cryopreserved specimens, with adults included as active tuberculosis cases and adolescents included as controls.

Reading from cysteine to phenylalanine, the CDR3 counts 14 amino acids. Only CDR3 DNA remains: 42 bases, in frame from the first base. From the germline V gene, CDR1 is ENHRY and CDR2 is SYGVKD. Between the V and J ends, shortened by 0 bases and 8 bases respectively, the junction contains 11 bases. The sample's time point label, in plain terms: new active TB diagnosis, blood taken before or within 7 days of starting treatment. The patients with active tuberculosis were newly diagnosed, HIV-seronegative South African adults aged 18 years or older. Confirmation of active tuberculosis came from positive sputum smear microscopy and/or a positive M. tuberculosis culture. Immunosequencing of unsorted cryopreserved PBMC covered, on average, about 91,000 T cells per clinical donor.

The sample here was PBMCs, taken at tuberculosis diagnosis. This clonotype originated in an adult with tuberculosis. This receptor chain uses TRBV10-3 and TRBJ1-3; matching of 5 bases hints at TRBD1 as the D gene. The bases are TGTGCCATCAGTGAGTCGCAGGGTACGGACACCATATATTTT. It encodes CAISESQGTDTIYF.